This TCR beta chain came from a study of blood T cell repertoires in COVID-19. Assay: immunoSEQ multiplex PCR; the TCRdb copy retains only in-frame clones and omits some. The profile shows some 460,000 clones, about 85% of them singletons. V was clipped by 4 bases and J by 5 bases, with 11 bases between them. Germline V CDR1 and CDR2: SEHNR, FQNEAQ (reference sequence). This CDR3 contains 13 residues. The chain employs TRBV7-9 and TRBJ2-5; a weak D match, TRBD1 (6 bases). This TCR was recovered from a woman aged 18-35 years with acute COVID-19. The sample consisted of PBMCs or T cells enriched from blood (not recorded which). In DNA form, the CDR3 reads TGTGCCAGCAGCTCGCAGGGGCTGGAGACCCAGTACTTC. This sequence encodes CASSSQGLETQYF.